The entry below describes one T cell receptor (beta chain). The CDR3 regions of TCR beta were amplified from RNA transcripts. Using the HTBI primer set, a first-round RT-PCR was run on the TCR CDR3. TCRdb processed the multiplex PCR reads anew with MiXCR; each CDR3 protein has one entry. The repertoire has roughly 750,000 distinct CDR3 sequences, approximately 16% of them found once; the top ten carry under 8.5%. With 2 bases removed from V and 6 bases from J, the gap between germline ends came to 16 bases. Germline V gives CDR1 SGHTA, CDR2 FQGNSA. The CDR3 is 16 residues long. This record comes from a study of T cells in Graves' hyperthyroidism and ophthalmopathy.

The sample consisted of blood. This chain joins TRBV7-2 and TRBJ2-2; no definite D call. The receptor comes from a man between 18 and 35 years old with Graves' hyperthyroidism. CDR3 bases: TGTGCCAGCAGCTTATTCGGTACTCTAGTCGCCGGGGAGCTGTTTTTT. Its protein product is CASSLFGTLVAGELFF.